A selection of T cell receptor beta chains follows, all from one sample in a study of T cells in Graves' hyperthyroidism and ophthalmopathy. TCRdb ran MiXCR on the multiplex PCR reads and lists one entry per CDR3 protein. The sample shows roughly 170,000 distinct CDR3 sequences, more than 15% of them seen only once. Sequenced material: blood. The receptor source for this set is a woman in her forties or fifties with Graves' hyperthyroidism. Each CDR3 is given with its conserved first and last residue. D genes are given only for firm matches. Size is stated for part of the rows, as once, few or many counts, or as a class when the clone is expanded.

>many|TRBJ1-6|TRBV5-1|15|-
CASSLEQGYNSPLHF
TGCGCCAGCAGCTTGGAGCAGGGATATAATTCACCCCTCCACTTT
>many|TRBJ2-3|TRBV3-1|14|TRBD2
CASSQSGGADTQYF
TGTGCCAGCAGCCAGAGCGGGGGGGCAGATACGCAGTATTTT
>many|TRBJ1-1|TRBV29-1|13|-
CSVEGQLNNEAFF
TGCAGCGTTGAGGGACAACTGAACAATGAAGCTTTCTTT
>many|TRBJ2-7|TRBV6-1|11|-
CASRHTYEQYF
TGTGCCAGCAGGCATACCTACGAGCAGTACTTC
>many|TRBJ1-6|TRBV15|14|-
CATSFEVGVSPLHF
TGTGCCACCAGCTTCGAGGTGGGGGTTTCACCCCTCCACTTT
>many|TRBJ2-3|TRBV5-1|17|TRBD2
CASSSASGGIVADTQYF
TGCGCCAGCAGCTCGGCTAGCGGGGGAATCGTGGCAGATACGCAGTATTTT
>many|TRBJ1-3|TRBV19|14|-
CASSRVGSGNTIYF
TGTGCCAGTAGTAGGGTTGGATCTGGAAACACCATATATTTT
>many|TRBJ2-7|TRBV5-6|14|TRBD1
CASSWDRDVGEQYF
TGTGCCAGCAGCTGGGACAGGGACGTCGGCGAGCAGTACTTC
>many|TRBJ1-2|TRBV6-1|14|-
CASRTRETNYGYTF
TGTGCCAGCAGGACCAGGGAAACTAACTATGGCTACACCTTC
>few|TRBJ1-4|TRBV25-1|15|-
CASSERSPANEKLFF
TGTGCCAGCAGTGAAAGAAGCCCCGCTAATGAAAAACTGTTTTTT
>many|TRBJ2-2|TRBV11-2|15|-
CASSWWDGNTGELFF
TGTGCCAGCAGCTGGTGGGACGGGAACACCGGGGAGCTGTTTTTT
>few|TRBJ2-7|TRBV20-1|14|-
CSAPDRSSSYEQYF
TGCAGTGCCCCGGACCGGAGCAGCTCCTACGAGCAGTACTTC
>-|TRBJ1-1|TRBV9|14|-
CASSVDPKNTEAFF
TGTGCCAGCAGCGTAGATCCAAAGAACACTGAAGCTTTCTTT
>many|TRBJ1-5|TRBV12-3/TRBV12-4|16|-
CASSLVATLNNQPQHF
TGTGCCAGCAGTTTGGTGGCAACTTTGAACAATCAGCCCCAGCATTTT
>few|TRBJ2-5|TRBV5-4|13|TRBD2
CAGGAGGRETQYF
TGTGCCGGAGGAGCGGGGGGAAGAGAGACCCAGTACTTC
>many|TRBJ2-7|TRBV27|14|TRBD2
CASSPGLASYEQYF
TGTGCCAGCAGTCCGGGACTAGCTTCCTACGAGCAGTACTTC
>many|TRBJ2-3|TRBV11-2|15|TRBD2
CASSFGGALTDTQYF
TGTGCCAGCAGCTTCGGGGGGGCCCTCACAGATACGCAGTATTTT
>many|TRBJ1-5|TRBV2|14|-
CASRVGGSNQPQHF
TGTGCCAGCAGAGTGGGCGGAAGCAATCAGCCCCAGCATTTT
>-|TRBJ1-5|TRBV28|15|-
CASSLDRPTNQPQHF
TGTGCCAGCAGTTTAGACAGGCCAACTAATCAGCCCCAGCATTTT
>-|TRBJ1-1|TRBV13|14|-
CASSPVGVNTEAFF
TGTGCCAGCAGCCCAGTGGGAGTGAACACTGAAGCTTTCTTT
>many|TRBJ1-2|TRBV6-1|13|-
CASSEGGRVGYTF
TGTGCCAGCAGTGAAGGGGGAAGGGTCGGCTACACCTTC
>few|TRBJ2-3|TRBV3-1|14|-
CASSQISGTDTQYF
TGTGCCAGCAGCCAAATTTCGGGGACAGATACGCAGTATTTT
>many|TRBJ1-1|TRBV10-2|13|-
CASSEDLNTEAFF
TGCGCCAGCAGTGAAGACTTGAACACTGAAGCCTTCTTT
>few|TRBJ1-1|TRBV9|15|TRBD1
CASSVGGTGGTEAFF
TGTGCCAGCAGCGTAGGGGGGACAGGGGGTACTGAAGCTTTCTTT
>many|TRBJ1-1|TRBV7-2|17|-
CASSLVAGGGSNTEAFF
TGTGCCAGCAGCTTAGTCGCGGGAGGGGGGTCGAACACTGAAGCTTTCTTT
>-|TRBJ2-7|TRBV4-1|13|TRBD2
CASSPGLVGEQYF
TGCGCCAGCAGCCCCGGACTAGTAGGCGAGCAGTACTTC
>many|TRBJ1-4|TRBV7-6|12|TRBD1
CASSLRGQELFF
TGTGCCAGCAGCTTAAGGGGGCAGGAACTGTTTTTT
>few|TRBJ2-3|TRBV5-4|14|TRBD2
CASSLKAGGDTQYF
TGTGCCAGCAGCTTAAAAGCGGGGGGAGATACGCAGTATTTT
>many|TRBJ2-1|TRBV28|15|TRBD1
CASSLDGTGINEQFF
TGTGCCAGCAGTCTGGACGGGACAGGGATAAATGAGCAGTTCTTC
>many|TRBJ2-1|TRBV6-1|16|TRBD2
CASSEIGLAGGYGQFF
TGTGCCAGCAGTGAAATCGGACTAGCGGGGGGGTATGGGCAGTTCTTC
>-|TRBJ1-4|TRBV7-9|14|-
CASSLVQVNEKLFF
TGTGCCAGCAGCTTAGTACAAGTTAATGAAAAACTGTTTTTT
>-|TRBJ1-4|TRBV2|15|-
CASSDGSRANEKLFF
TGTGCCAGCAGTGATGGGAGTCGTGCTAATGAAAAACTGTTTTTT
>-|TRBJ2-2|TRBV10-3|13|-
CAISLQGNGELFF
TGTGCCATCAGCCTACAAGGGAACGGGGAGCTGTTTTTT
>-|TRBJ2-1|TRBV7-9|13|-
CASSLDSGDEQFF
TGTGCCAGCAGCTTAGACTCCGGGGATGAGCAGTTCTTC
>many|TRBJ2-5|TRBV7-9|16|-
CASSLSVGTTQETQYF
TGTGCCAGCAGCTTAAGTGTGGGGACAACGCAAGAGACCCAGTACTTC
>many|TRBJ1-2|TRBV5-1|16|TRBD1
CASSLAKTGTQGGYTF
TGCGCCAGCAGCTTGGCCAAGACAGGGACCCAAGGAGGCTACACCTTC
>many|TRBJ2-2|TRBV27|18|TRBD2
CASSPRLAGGPATGELFF
TGTGCCAGCAGTCCGAGACTAGCGGGGGGGCCTGCGACCGGGGAGCTGTTTTTT